This TCR beta chain is from a study of T cell responses to AZD1222 COVID-19 vaccine (dated by TCRdb to the early 2020s). Background on the whole study: AZD1222 recipients with second doses at about 4 weeks or about 12 weeks were pooled, because spike-specific TCR depth and breadth did not differ between schedules. Trial participants were enrolled by age into subgroups of 18-55, 56-69 and 70-plus years, and about 150, 27 and 61 TCR-sequenced participants, respectively, were included in these subgroups. A total of approximately 230 trial participants underwent TCR sequencing, of whom about 200 received two doses of AZD1222 and 26 received two doses of the MenACWY control vaccine.

The CDR3 regions of human TCRbeta chains were analyzed by immunosequencing. The published analysis was carried out like this. Repertoire TCRs were checked for matches against a reference library of SARS-CoV-2-specific TCRs that had been generated using the MIRA antigen-specificity platform. Breadth meant the fraction of unique TCRs that were SARS-CoV-2-associated, whereas depth meant the fraction of total T cells that were SARS-CoV-2-associated. Using the MIRA data, each spike-specific TCR was mapped to the spike region that the TCR reacts to and placed in a CD4 or CD8 class. Log10-transformed breadth and depth values were compared by one-way ANOVA with Sidak's multiple comparisons tests. TCRdb holds this immuneACCESS table with in-frame rearrangements only. Some clones are missing; in checked studies, unresolved V genes explain under half, and the rest has no known cause. V and J calls and clone size are copied from that table; D and trimming were computed from the DNA. The sample table contains some 97,000 clones; only one count was recorded for around nine tenths of them. Of the sample, less than 20% falls within the top ten clones.

Taken from cysteine to phenylalanine, the CDR3 has 15 residues. Kept here is only the CDR3 DNA, which spans 45 bases and is read in frame from base 1. CDR1 SGHRS and CDR2 YFSETQ were looked up in the germline V gene. Trimming removed 4 bases from V and 4 bases from J, leaving 15 bases between the germline ends. Read against the paper, the sample's time point label means: baseline before first vaccination. The vaccinee samples were drawn from two UK trials, COV001 and COV002, one of which was a single-blind randomized controlled phase 2/3 trial testing AZD1222 (ChAdOx1 nCoV-19) in healthy adults. For TCRbeta chain sequencing, PBMC samples were collected from trial participants at day 0 and at day 28 after the second dose. Overall results and qualifications from the work: Only five to seven AZD1222 recipients were SARS-CoV-2 seropositive at baseline, limiting conclusions about previously exposed vaccinees. After two AZD1222 doses, spike-specific TCR breadth and depth were significantly higher than at day 0 and than in MenACWY recipients. Reportedly, almost half of the unique spike-specific TCRs recognized epitopes lying outside the regions that are mutated in the B.1.351 and B.1.1.7 variants. Because no day 14 peak-response samples were available, repertoires were characterized only after the peak T cell response. In the small 56-69-year group, the increase in depth fell short of significance, most likely because of low power. The whole spike protein was spanned by vaccine-associated CD4 TCRs, and dominant responses were seen in regions 160-218 and 743-854. Participants were mostly white British and included more females than males, and it was suggested by the authors that clonal diversity may have been underestimated.

Regarding this clone: Its antigen remains undetermined. Within one base of it there is no much larger clone, and no base qualities were kept.

Material: peripheral blood, obtained on day 0 of AZD1222 vaccination. The chain is assembled from TRBV5-1 and TRBJ2-1, with TRBD1 tentatively as D gene (6 bases match). The sequence derives from an adult in good health. The CDR3 amino acid sequence is: CASSVGADGYNEQFF. The nucleotide sequence reads as follows: TGCGCCAGCAGCGTGGGGGCGGACGGGTACAATGAGCAGTTCTTC.